One T cell receptor beta chain is described in this entry. Its cognate antigen is unknown. The source of the sample is a study of identical twins. General observations from the study: In drawing conclusions, the study used cross-sectional statistical analysis and did not follow the same donors.

One entry per CDR3 protein results from TCRdb running MiXCR on the 5' RACE reads. The data contain around 1.7 million distinct CDR3 sequences, about 31% of them singletons. The CDR3 sequence is 16 residues long. Trimming at V came to 2 bases and at J to 2 bases, leaving 8 bases not matched to a gene. Germline CDR1 is LGHDT and CDR2 is YNNKEL (reference sequence). The sequence came from a newborn girl in good health. Sample: cord blood. The chain combines TRBV3-1 with TRBJ1-1, with 7 bases aligning to TRBD1. DNA of the CDR3: TGTGCCAGCAGCCAACAATACGACAGGGTCAACACTGAAGCTTTCTTT. Its translation is CASSQQYDRVNTEAFF.